This paragraph covers one T cell receptor beta chain sequence. The antigen is not known. This sample was included in a study of PD-1 blockade in classical Hodgkin lymphoma. Regarding the study as a whole: Anyone who began nivolumab under 1 year after ASCT was excluded. Relative to healthy donors, newly diagnosed patients reportedly had lower baseline TCR diversity, which was reported as lower still in relapsed/refractory patients. The study found that TCR diversity rose significantly by C4D1 in CD4+ but not CD8+ cells.

Assay: immunoSEQ multiplex PCR; the TCRdb copy retains only in-frame clones and omits some. The sample lists fewer than 100,000 clones; 89% were seen once. Germline CDR1 is MDHEN and CDR2 is SYDVKM. Trimming left V 2 bases short and J 5 bases short, with 13 bases between. The CDR3 is 15 amino acids. All patients experienced relapse after autologous stem cell transplantation, and brentuximab vedotin exposure was variable. Progressive disease, partial response or complete response was each patient's best response. The chain links TRBV28 to TRBJ1-5; D not certain. This sample comprised peripheral blood mononuclear cells (PBMCs), obtained at baseline. The sequence was collected from a human donor with classical Hodgkin lymphoma. The CDR3 sequence is CASSLRLQVDQPQHF. CDR3 nucleotides: TGTGCCAGCAGTTTAAGGCTCCAGGTTGATCAGCCCCAGCATTTT.